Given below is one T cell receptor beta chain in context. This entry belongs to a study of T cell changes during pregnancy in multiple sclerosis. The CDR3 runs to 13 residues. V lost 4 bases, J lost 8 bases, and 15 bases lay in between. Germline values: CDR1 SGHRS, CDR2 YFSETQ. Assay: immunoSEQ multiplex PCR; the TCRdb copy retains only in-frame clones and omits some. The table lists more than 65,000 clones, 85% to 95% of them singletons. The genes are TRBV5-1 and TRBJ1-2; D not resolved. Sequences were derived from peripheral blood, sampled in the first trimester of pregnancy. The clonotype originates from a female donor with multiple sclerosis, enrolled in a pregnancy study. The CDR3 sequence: CASSPPGRGGYTF. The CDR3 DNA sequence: TGCGCCAGCAGCCCGCCCGGTCGCGGGGGCTACACCTTC.